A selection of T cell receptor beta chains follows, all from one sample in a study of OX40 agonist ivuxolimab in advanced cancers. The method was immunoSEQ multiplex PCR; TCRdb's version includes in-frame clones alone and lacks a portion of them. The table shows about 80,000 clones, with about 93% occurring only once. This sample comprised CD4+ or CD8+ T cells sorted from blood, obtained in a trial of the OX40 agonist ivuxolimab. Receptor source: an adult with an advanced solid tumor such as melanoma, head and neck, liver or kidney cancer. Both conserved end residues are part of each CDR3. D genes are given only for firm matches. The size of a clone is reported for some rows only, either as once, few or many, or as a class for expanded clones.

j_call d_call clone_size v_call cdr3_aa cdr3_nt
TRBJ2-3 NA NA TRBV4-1 CASSRGRGVTDTQYF TGCGCCAGCAGCAGGGGGCGGGGGGTGACAGATACGCAGTATTTT
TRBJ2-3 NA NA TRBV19 CASSIMSADTQYF TGTGCCAGTAGTATAATGTCGGCCGATACGCAGTATTTT
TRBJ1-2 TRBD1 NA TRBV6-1 CASSEVTGPGGYTF TGTGCCAGCAGTGAGGTGACAGGGCCGGGAGGCTACACCTTC
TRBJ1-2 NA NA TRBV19 CASSGERGYTF TGTGCCAGTAGTGGGGAGAGAGGCTACACCTTC
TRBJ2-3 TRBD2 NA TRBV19 CASSGPPGLDTDTQYF TGTGCCAGTAGTGGTCCGCCGGGACTAGACACAGATACGCAGTATTTT
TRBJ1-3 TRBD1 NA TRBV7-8 CASSLVMGQGADGNTIYF TGTGCCAGCAGCTTAGTTATGGGACAGGGGGCCGATGGAAACACCATATATTTT
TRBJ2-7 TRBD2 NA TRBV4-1 CASSQDGVPGLAGYSYEQYF TGCGCCAGCAGCCAAGATGGGGTACCAGGGCTAGCGGGATACTCCTACGAGCAGTACTTC
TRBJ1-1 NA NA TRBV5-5 CASSQDGATEAFF TGTGCCAGCAGCCAGGACGGGGCCACTGAAGCTTTCTTT
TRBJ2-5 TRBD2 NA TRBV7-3 CASSLGEAGGLETQYF TGTGCCAGCAGCTTAGGAGAAGCGGGGGGGCTGGAGACCCAGTACTTC
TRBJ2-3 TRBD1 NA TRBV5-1 CASSSGTGLTDTQYF TGCGCCAGCAGCTCCGGGACAGGGCTCACAGATACGCAGTATTTT
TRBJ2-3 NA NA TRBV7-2 CASSLVSSTDTQYF TGTGCCAGCAGCTTAGTGTCTAGCACAGATACGCAGTATTTT
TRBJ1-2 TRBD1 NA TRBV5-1 CASSTGTGAGGGYTF TGCGCCAGCAGCACAGGGACAGGGGCAGGAGGAGGCTACACCTTC
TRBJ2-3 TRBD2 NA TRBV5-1 CASSLFQWGSGGEDTQYF TGCGCCAGCAGCTTATTCCAGTGGGGTAGCGGGGGGGAAGATACGCAGTATTTT
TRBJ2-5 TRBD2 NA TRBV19 CASSLGGTETQYF TGTGCCAGTAGTCTGGGGGGGACAGAGACCCAGTACTTC
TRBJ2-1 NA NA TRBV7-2 CASSLVAGSYNEQFF TGTGCCAGCAGCTTAGTGGCAGGCTCCTACAATGAGCAGTTCTTC
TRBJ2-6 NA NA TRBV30 CAWRVGGSGANVLTF TGTGCCTGGAGGGTAGGAGGCTCTGGGGCCAACGTCCTGACTTTC
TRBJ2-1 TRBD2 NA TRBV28 CASSGRLWEQFF TGTGCCAGTAGCGGGAGGCTTTGGGAGCAGTTCTTC
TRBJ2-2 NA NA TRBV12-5 CASGLANGSPGELFF TGTGCTAGTGGTTTGGCTAACGGGAGTCCCGGGGAGCTGTTTTTT
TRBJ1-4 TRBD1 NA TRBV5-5 CASSLQGAATNEKLFF TGTGCCAGCAGCTTACAGGGGGCGGCAACTAATGAAAAACTGTTTTTT
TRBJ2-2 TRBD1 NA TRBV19 CASSPRRDSSNTGELFF TGTGCCAGTAGCCCCCGCCGGGACAGCTCGAACACCGGGGAGCTGTTTTTT
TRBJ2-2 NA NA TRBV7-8 CASSLRRNTGELFF TGTGCCAGCAGCTTACGACGGAACACCGGGGAGCTGTTTTTT
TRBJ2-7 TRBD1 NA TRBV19 CASSGDRGREQYF TGTGCCAGTAGTGGGGACAGGGGGCGCGAGCAGTACTTC
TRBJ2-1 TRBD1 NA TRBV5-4 CASSSPSGGSLFF TGTGCCAGCAGCTCCCCCTCAGGGGGATCCTTGTTCTTC
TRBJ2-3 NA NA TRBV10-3 CAIGGPRTDTQYF TGTGCCATCGGCGGACCACGCACAGATACGCAGTATTTT
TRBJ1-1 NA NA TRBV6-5 CASSRTWTEAFF TGTGCCAGCAGCCGTACCTGGACTGAAGCTTTCTTT
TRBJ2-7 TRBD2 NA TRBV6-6 CASSSGPGTSGEQYF TGTGCCAGCAGTTCCGGTCCCGGGACTAGCGGCGAGCAGTACTTC
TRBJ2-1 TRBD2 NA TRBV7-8 CASSLALAGGYNEQFF TGTGCCAGCAGCTTAGCACTAGCGGGAGGATACAATGAGCAGTTCTTC
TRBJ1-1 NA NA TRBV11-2 CASSLDSGSEAFF TGTGCCAGCAGCTTAGATTCCGGTTCAGAAGCTTTCTTT
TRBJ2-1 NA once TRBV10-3 CAISEDGYNEQFF TGTGCCATCAGTGAAGATGGATACAATGAGCAGTTCTTC
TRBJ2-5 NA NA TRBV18 CASSPPMNQETQYF TGTGCCAGCTCACCACCCATGAACCAAGAGACCCAGTACTTC
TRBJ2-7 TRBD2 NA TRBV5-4 CASITSGRVSYEQYF TGTGCCAGCATCACTAGCGGGAGGGTGTCCTACGAGCAGTACTTC
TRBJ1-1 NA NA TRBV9 CASTPDPRGGTEAFF TGTGCCAGCACCCCCGATCCCCGAGGGGGCACTGAAGCTTTCTTT
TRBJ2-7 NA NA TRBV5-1 CASSDSRTYEQYF TGCGCCAGCAGCGATAGCAGGACGTACGAGCAGTACTTC
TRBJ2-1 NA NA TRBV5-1 CASSLLGSGGEQFF TGCGCCAGCAGCTTGTTAGGGTCTGGGGGTGAGCAGTTCTTC
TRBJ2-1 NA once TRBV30 CAWSVGFPSSYNEQFF TGTGCCTGGAGTGTAGGCTTTCCGAGCTCCTACAATGAGCAGTTCTTC
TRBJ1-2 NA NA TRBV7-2 CASSISRVGGYTF TGTGCCAGCAGCATATCCAGGGTAGGCGGCTACACCTTC
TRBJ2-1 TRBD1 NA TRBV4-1 CASSQEGRGRNEQFF TGCGCCAGCAGCCAAGAAGGCAGGGGGCGGAATGAGCAGTTCTTC
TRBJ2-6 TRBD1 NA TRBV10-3 CAISKTGGLGANVLTF TGTGCCATCAGTAAGACAGGGGGCTTAGGGGCCAACGTCCTGACTTTC
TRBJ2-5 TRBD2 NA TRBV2 CASGGTSGGETQYF TGTGCCAGCGGGGGGACTAGCGGGGGAGAGACCCAGTACTTC
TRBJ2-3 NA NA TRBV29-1 CSVVGAEGTDTQYF TGCAGCGTTGTGGGGGCGGAGGGCACAGATACGCAGTATTTT
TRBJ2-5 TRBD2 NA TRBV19 CASSQGLAGGNSPQETQYF TGTGCCAGTAGCCAAGGACTAGCGGGGGGCAATAGCCCACAAGAGACCCAGTACTTC
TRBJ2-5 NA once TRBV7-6 CASSKTPDSQETQYF TGTGCCAGCAGCAAAACCCCAGACAGCCAAGAGACCCAGTACTTC
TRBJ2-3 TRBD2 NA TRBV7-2 CASSFNLGLAGIADTQYF TGTGCCAGCAGCTTCAACCTGGGACTAGCGGGAATAGCAGATACGCAGTATTTT
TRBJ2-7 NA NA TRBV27 CASSFQSGGRHSYEQYF TGTGCCAGCAGTTTTCAAAGCGGCGGAAGACACTCCTACGAGCAGTACTTC
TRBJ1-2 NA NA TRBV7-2 CASSRGGNYGYTF TGTGCCAGCAGCAGGGGCGGTAACTATGGCTACACCTTC
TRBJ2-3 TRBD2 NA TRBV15 CATSRDNAGVNTDTQYF TGTGCCACCAGCAGAGATAATGCGGGAGTAAATACAGATACGCAGTATTTT
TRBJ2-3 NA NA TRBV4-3 CASSQVGQIHTSTDTQYF TGCGCCAGCAGCCAAGTCGGACAGATACATACTAGCACAGATACGCAGTATTTT
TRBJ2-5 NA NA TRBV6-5 CASGRHFQETQYF TGTGCCAGCGGTAGACATTTCCAAGAGACCCAGTACTTC
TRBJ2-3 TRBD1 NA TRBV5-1 CASSLQTGVDTQYF TGCGCCAGCAGCTTGCAAACAGGGGTGGATACGCAGTATTTT
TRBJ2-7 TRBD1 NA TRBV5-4 CASSLFDREIPYEQYF TGTGCCAGCAGCTTGTTTGACAGGGAGATTCCCTACGAGCAGTACTTC
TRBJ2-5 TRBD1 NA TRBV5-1 CASSPRTGPQETQYF TGCGCCAGCAGCCCCCGGACAGGTCCACAAGAGACCCAGTACTTC
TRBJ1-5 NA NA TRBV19 CASSIREGLEPQHF TGTGCCAGTAGTATACGGGAGGGGTTGGAGCCCCAGCATTTT
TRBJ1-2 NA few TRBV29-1 CSVDGGGYGYTF TGCAGCGTTGACGGGGGCGGCTATGGCTACACCTTC